These 30 T cell receptor beta chains were sequenced from one sample in a study of blood T cell repertoires in COVID-19. The assay was immunoSEQ multiplex PCR, and TCRdb's table has in-frame clones only and misses some. The sample has 150,000 to 200,000 clones; about 92% are singletons. The sample consisted of peripheral blood. Source of these receptors: a man aged 25-45 years with COVID-19, enrolled during active disease.

V and J are TRBV6-2 or TRBV6-3 and TRBJ2-7; D unclear. The CDR3 extends over 11 amino acids. The germline V gene has CDR1 MNHEY and CDR2 SVGEGT. V lost 3 bases to trimming and J lost 6 bases, with 6 bases between them. CDR3 loop: CASSYLVEQYF. The DNA for the CDR3 is TGTGCCAGCAGTTATTTAGTCGAGCAGTACTTC.

The genes are TRBV11-2 and TRBJ2-1, with D possibly being TRBD2 (6 bases). The CDR3 contains 12 residues. Germline V gene data show CDR1 as SGHAT and CDR2 as FQNNGV. V lost 6 bases to trimming and J lost 9 bases, with 12 bases between them. DNA of the CDR3: TGTGCCAGCAGTTGGGGGGATGGTGAGCAGTTCTTC. Protein: CASSWGDGEQFF.

The V gene is TRBV7-9, the J gene TRBJ2-2; D might be TRBD2 (6 bases). The germline V and J ends were trimmed by 7 bases and 4 bases, with 13 bases remaining between them. CDR1 is SEHNR and CDR2 is FQNEAQ in the germline V gene (reference sequence). The CDR3 consists of 14 residues. The CDR3 region has the DNA TGTGCCAGCACGTTCGCGGGGACCACCGGGGAGCTGTTTTTT. This encodes CASTFAGTTGELFF.

V usage is TRBV27 and J usage is TRBJ1-1; D is possibly TRBD1 (5 bases). V lost 3 bases to trimming and J lost 5 bases, with 10 bases between them. This CDR3 contains 13 residues. CDR1 and CDR2 from the germline V gene are MNHEY and SMNVEV (reference sequence). This CDR3 reads CASSFLGVTEAFF. In DNA form, the CDR3 reads TGTGCCAGCAGTTTTCTAGGGGTTACTGAAGCTTTCTTT.

This chain uses TRBV11-2 with TRBJ1-2, with D possibly matching TRBD1 (6 bases). V shed 3 bases and J shed 6 bases, with 8 bases lying between them. This CDR3 has 12 residues. Looked up from germline, CDR1 is SGHAT and CDR2 is FQNNGV. This chain's CDR3 is CASSFSGDGYTF. The DNA of the CDR3 is TGTGCCAGCAGCTTTTCAGGGGATGGCTACACCTTC.

This rearrangement joins TRBV20-1 to TRBJ1-1, with 8 bases identical to TRBD1. The germline V gene has CDR1 DFQATT and CDR2 SNEGSKA (reference sequence). J lost 10 bases, V lost 6 bases, and 7 bases had no gene match. The CDR3 totals 11 residues. The CDR3 DNA reads as TGCAGTGCATCTCAGGGGGCGGGAGCTTTCTTT. Translated: CSASQGAGAFF.

The J gene is TRBJ1-4, the V gene TRBV2; 8 nucleotides align to TRBD1. Germline CDR1 reads SNHLY; CDR2 reads FYNNEI. V shed 8 bases and J 7 bases; nucleotides not matched to a gene: 9. The CDR3 length is 14 residues. This chain's CDR3 is CASATTGGTEKLFF. For the CDR3, the DNA is TGTGCCAGCGCTACCACAGGGGGGACTGAAAAACTGTTTTTT.

The chain is built from TRBV28 and TRBJ2-5; D remains ambiguous. The germline V gene has CDR1 MDHEN and CDR2 SYDVKM. The CDR3 covers 15 residues. V was cut by 0 bases and J by 5 bases, with 13 bases left in between. Here the CDR3 DNA reads TGTGCCAGCAGTTTATGGTCCGCCCCCGGGGAGACCCAGTACTTC. It is translated as CASSLWSAPGETQYF.

J is TRBJ2-3 and V is TRBV7-6, with TRBD2 matching over 7 bases. With V trimmed by 10 bases and J by 0 bases, 22 bases remained unmatched. CDR3 length equals 19 residues. Germline CDR1 is SGHVS and CDR2 is FNYEAQ. The CDR3 DNA sequence: TGTGCCACAGCTTATATTAGAAAGCGGGGCACTTCTAGCACAGATACGCAGTATTTT. Its translation: CATAYIRKRGTSSTDTQYF.

This clone was picked up a small number of times. This sequence joins TRBV6-5 and TRBJ1-5; TRBD1 is a possible D gene (6 bases). The CDR3 has 15 amino acids. Germline-derived CDR1 and CDR2 are MNHEY and SVGAGI. V lost 6 bases to trimming and J lost 0 bases, with 12 bases between them. CDR3 nucleotides: TGTGCCAGCAGACTCGGACAGTATAGCAATCAGCCCCAGCATTTT. Amino acids: CASRLGQYSNQPQHF.

The chain carries TRBV5-5 and TRBJ1-2; tentative D call: TRBD1 (6 bases). This CDR3 has 15 amino acids. Germline loops: CDR1 SGHKS, CDR2 YYEKEE (reference sequence). V was cut by 0 bases and J by 2 bases, with 11 bases left in between. Written as DNA, the CDR3 is TGTGCCAGCAGCTTGGCTTCGGACAGAAACTATGGCTACACCTTC. Translation: CASSLASDRNYGYTF.

V and J are TRBV15 and TRBJ1-2; 7 bases are shared with TRBD1. V lost 1 base, J lost 6 bases, and 11 bases stayed unmatched. The CDR3 runs 16 residues. Germline V lookup: CDR1 LNHNV, CDR2 YYDKDF (reference sequence). CDR3 in amino acids: CATSRGGTDQQNGYTF. The CDR3 DNA reads as TGTGCCACCAGCAGAGGAGGGACAGATCAGCAGAATGGCTACACCTTC.

The rearrangement links TRBV25-1 to TRBJ1-1, with unresolved D. CDR1 MGHDK and CDR2 SYGVNS come from the germline V gene. V was pared by 3 bases and J by 4 bases, with 12 bases between. This CDR3 spans 14 amino acids. The DNA of the CDR3 is TGTGCCAGCAGTGATGCGGGTAGGAGCACTGAAGCTTTCTTT. Residues: CASSDAGRSTEAFF.

The CDR3 DNA reads TGTGCCAGCAGCACCCAACTAGCGGGAGAGGGGTACACCGGGGAGCTGTTTTTT. Translating it yields CASSTQLAGEGYTGELFF. The gene calls are TRBV7-9 and TRBJ2-2, with TRBD2 matching 11 bases. Germline V gene lookup returns CDR1 SEHNR and CDR2 FQNEAQ (reference sequence). Trimming took 5 bases from V and 3 from J; bases not matched to a gene: 11. This CDR3 contains 18 residues.

This sequence joins TRBV28 and TRBJ1-1, with D perhaps matching TRBD1 (5 bases). The CDR3 contains 14 residues. The V and J ends lost 6 bases and 1 base respectively, with 12 bases between them. Germline values: CDR1 MDHEN, CDR2 SYDVKM. CDR3 DNA sequence: TGTGCCAGCAGCGTCCACAGGACGAACACTGAAGCTTTCTTT. This codes for CASSVHRTNTEAFF.

The chain joins TRBV6-2 or TRBV6-3 to TRBJ1-1; 7 nucleotides align to TRBD1. The CDR3 is 14 amino acids. The ends lost 6 bases at V and 6 bases at J; junction bases unmatched: 10. Germline CDR1 is MNHEY and CDR2 is SVGEGT. This chain's CDR3 is CASRPHDREAEAFF. CDR3 bases: TGTGCCAGCAGACCTCACGACAGGGAGGCTGAAGCTTTCTTT.

The V and J genes are TRBV11-1 and TRBJ2-7; TRBD1 agrees at 9 bases. The CDR3 is 16 amino acids. Unmatched junction bases numbered 7, after V lost 4 bases and J lost 0 bases. Germline loops: CDR1 SGHAT, CDR2 FQDESV (reference sequence). DNA of the CDR3: TGTGCCAGCAGCTCTCCGAGGGACAGGGACTCCTACGAGCAGTACTTC. Amino acid sequence: CASSSPRDRDSYEQYF.

V is TRBV7-3 and J is TRBJ2-5, with 9 bases aligning to TRBD2. The germline V gene encodes CDR1 SGHTA and CDR2 FQGTGA. This CDR3 has 16 amino acids. J gave up 5 bases and V 3 bases, and 10 bases lay outside the gene matches. CDR3 DNA sequence: TGTGCCAGCAGCTTGTCGAGCGGGGGGCCCCTGGAGACCCAGTACTTC. As protein: CASSLSSGGPLETQYF. Full variable domain (missing parts from reference TRBV7-3 and TRBJ2-5): GAGVSQTPSNKVTEKGKYVELRCDPISGHTALYWYRQSLGQGPEFLIYFQGTGAADDSGLPNDRFFAVRPEGSVSTLKIQRTERGDSAVYLCASSLSSGGPLETQYFGPGTRLLVL.

The gene calls are TRBV3-1 (or the pseudogene TRBV3-2) and TRBJ2-1; the D gene is possibly TRBD1 (6 bases). The CDR3 sequence is 13 residues long. Deletions cut 7 bases from V and 2 bases from J, with 9 bases between. CDR1 and CDR2 (germline): LGHDT, YNNKEL (reference sequence). The CDR3 bases are TGTGCCAGCACACAGGGAGCCTACAATGAGCAGTTCTTC. It specifies CASTQGAYNEQFF.

V and J are TRBV19 and TRBJ1-5, with a tentative D call TRBD1 (6 bases). The V gene lost 3 bases and the J gene lost 4 bases, with 10 bases spanning the gap. CDR1 LNHDA and CDR2 SQIVND come from the germline V gene (reference sequence). There are 14 residues in the CDR3. The CDR3 sequence: CASSIIQGNQPQHF. CDR3 nucleotide sequence: TGTGCCAGTAGTATTATCCAGGGGAATCAGCCCCAGCATTTT. The whole variable domain, filled in from reference TRBV19 and TRBJ1-5, reads DGGITQSPKYLFRKEGQNVTLSCEQNLNHDAMYWYRQDPGQGLRLIYYSQIVNDFQKGDIAEGYSVSREKKESFPLTVTSAQKNPTAFYLCASSIIQGNQPQHFGDGTRLSIL.

In its sample, this clone was seen a few times. In DNA form, the CDR3 reads TGTGCCAGCAGCTTAGGAGTAGAATCACCCCTCCACTTT. This translates into CASSLGVESPLHF. The chain uses TRBV11-3 and TRBJ1-6, with D uncertain. Trimming left V 1 base short and J 10 bases short, with 8 bases between. The length of the CDR3 is 13 residues. The germline gives CDR1 SGHNT, CDR2 YENEEA.

This chain connects TRBV7-8 to TRBJ2-5; TRBD2 aligns across 7 bases. Germline CDR1 reads SGHVS; CDR2 reads FQNEAQ. J was trimmed by 5 bases and V by 2 bases; bases with no gene match: 11. This CDR3 contains 16 residues. The CDR3 here is CASSLNGWGAGETQYF. The CDR3 DNA follows: TGTGCCAGCAGCTTAAATGGGTGGGGAGCGGGGGAGACCCAGTACTTC.

V gene TRBV7-8 combines with J gene TRBJ1-4; D is possibly TRBD1 (5 bases). Trimming took off 5 bases at V and 0 bases at J, with 10 bases between the two ends. The germline CDR1 and CDR2 sequences are SGHVS and FQNEAQ. This CDR3 contains 15 residues. The CDR3 DNA reads as TGTGCCAGCAGCCCCTGGACAACAACTAATGAAAAACTGTTTTTT. Residues: CASSPWTTTNEKLFF.

The V gene is TRBV18, the J gene TRBJ2-3; weak D call: TRBD1 (6 bases). V lost 5 bases, J lost 3 bases, and 18 bases lay in between. Germline-derived CDR1 and CDR2 are KGHSH and LQKENI. The CDR3 totals 16 residues. The CDR3 protein is CASSSGEGQMTDTQYF. Here the CDR3 DNA reads TGTGCCAGCTCAAGTGGGGAAGGACAGATGACAGATACGCAGTATTTT.

The table lists this clone with a count of one. V is TRBV12-3 or TRBV12-4 and J is TRBJ1-3; possible D gene TRBD1, 5 bases. V lost 5 bases and J 7 bases, leaving 12 bases between the germline ends. CDR3 length: 13 residues. The CDR3 sequence: CASSQGGRNTIYF. Here the CDR3 DNA reads TGTGCCAGCAGTCAGGGAGGGCGGAACACCATATATTTT.

This sequence joins TRBV6-5 and TRBJ1-2, with D perhaps matching TRBD1 (5 bases). Germline V gene data show CDR1 as MNHEY and CDR2 as SVGAGI. V shed 6 bases and J shed 4 bases, with 18 bases lying between them. The CDR3 covers 15 residues. CDR3 protein: CASSVWARESYGYTF. CDR3 nucleotides: TGTGCCAGCAGCGTCTGGGCCAGGGAAAGCTATGGCTACACCTTC.

This sequence joins TRBV11-2 and TRBJ2-7; 9 bases match TRBD1. CDR3 length equals 13 residues. Germline-derived CDR1 and CDR2 are SGHAT and FQNNGV. V lost 5 bases to trimming and J lost 9 bases; unmatched junction nucleotides: 8. The CDR3 spells CASSPQGQGSQYF. CDR3 coding DNA: TGTGCCAGCAGCCCACAGGGACAGGGCTCGCAGTACTTC. The complete variable domain, with remaining parts taken from reference TRBV11-2 and TRBJ2-7, reads EAGVAQSPRYKIIEKRQSVAFWCNPISGHATLYWYQQILGQGPKLLIQFQNNGVVDDSQLPKDRFSAERLKGVDSTLKIQPAKLEDSAVYLCASSPQGQGSQYFGPGTRLTVT.

The chain joins TRBV5-4 to TRBJ1-2; D gene uncertain. Germline V CDR1 and CDR2: SGHNT, YYREEE (reference sequence). Trimming pared 0 bases from V and 2 bases from J, leaving 14 bases between. The CDR3 length is 16 residues. CDR3 sequence reads: CASSLGRWQQNYGYTF. As DNA, the CDR3 is TGTGCCAGCAGCTTGGGGAGGTGGCAGCAAAACTATGGCTACACCTTC.

The V gene is TRBV28, the J gene TRBJ1-2; D remains ambiguous. There are 13 residues in the CDR3. V was trimmed by 10 bases and J by 3 bases, leaving 15 bases between them. Germline V gives CDR1 MDHEN, CDR2 SYDVKM. The CDR3 nucleotides read TGTGCCACCCACCCTGGGCATCACTATGGCTACACCTTC. Amino acid sequence: CATHPGHHYGYTF.

This clone was observed a single time. V and J are TRBV30 and TRBJ2-2; 9 bases line up with TRBD2. Germline values: CDR1 GTSNPN, CDR2 SVGIG (reference sequence). The CDR3 loop spans 17 amino acids. The junction had 13 bases not matched to a gene; V was cut back by 3 bases and J by 5 bases. The CDR3, as DNA: TGTGCCTGGAGCCCGTGGCTAGCGGGAAGTTGGACCGGGGAGCTGTTTTTT. This codes for CAWSPWLAGSWTGELFF.